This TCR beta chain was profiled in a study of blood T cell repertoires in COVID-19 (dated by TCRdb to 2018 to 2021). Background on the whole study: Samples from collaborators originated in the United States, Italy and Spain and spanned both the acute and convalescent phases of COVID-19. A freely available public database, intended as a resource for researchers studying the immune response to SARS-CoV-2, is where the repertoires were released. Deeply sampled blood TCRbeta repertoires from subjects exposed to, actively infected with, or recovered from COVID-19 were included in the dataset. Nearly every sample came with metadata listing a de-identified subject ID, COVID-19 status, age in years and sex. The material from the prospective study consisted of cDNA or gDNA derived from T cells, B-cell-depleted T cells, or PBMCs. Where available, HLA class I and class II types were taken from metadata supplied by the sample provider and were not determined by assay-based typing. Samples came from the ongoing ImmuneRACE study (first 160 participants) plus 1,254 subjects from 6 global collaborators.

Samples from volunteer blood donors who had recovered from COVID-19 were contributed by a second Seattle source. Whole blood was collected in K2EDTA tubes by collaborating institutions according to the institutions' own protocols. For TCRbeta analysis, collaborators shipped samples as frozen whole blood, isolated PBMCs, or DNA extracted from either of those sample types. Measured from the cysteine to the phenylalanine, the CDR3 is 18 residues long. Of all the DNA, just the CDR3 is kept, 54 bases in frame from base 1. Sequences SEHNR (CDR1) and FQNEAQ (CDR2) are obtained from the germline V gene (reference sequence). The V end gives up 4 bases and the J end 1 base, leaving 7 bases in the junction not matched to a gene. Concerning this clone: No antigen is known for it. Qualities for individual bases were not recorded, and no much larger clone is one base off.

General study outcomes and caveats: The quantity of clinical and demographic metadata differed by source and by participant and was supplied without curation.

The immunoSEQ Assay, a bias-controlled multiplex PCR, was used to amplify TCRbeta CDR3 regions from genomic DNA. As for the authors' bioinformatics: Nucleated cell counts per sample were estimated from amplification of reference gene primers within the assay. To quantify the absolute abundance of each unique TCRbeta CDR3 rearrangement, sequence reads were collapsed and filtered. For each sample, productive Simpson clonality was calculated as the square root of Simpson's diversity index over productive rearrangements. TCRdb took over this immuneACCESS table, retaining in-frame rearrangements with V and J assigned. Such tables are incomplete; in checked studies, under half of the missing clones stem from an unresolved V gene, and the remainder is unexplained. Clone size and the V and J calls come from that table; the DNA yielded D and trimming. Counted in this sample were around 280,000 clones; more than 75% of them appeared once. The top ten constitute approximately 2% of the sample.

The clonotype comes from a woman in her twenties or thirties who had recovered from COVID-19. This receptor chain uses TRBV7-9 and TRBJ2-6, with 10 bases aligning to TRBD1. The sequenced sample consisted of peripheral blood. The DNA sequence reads TGTGCCAGCAGCTCTGGGGACAGGGGAAGGTCTGGGGCCAACGTCCTGACTTTC. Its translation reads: CASSSGDRGRSGANVLTF.